This T cell receptor beta chain appears in the sequencing data of a study of cytomegalovirus exposure and HLA in healthy donors. Study at large: A subsequent analysis reported that the 95 to 150 validation repertoires were produced on the same platform that had also been used for the roughly 710 first-cohort repertoires.

For this clone: Antigen specificity is unknown.

Regarding the study as a whole: Per published reports, the classifier diagnosed cytomegalovirus status with high specificity and sensitivity. Under in vitro conditions, a few CMV-associated chains were confirmed as specific for CMV antigens.

This CDR3 spans 13 amino acids. Trimming took off 3 bases at V and 0 bases at J, with 5 bases between the two ends. Germline CDR1 and CDR2: SGHTA and FQGTGA. Using immunoSEQ multiplex PCR, the repertoire was profiled, and TCRdb retains in-frame clones only, with some absent. Of about 160,000 clones listed, approximately 81% are singletons. The source of this sequence is a man aged 25-45 years in good health and CMV-seropositive. The V gene is TRBV7-3, the J gene TRBJ1-1; D remains ambiguous. Sequenced sample: PBMCs. For the CDR3, the DNA is TGTGCCAGCAGCTTCAACTTGAACACTGAAGCTTTCTTT. Amino acids: CASSFNLNTEAFF.